This T cell receptor (beta chain) was recovered during a study of shared clonotypes between healthy human individuals. General study findings and limits: A limitation of the genetic and exposure-history diversity represented arose from few donors. Naive subsets, compared against memory subsets, generally had larger estimated richness values.

CD8 cells regarded as naive lacked CD45RO, were positively chosen for CCR7, and omitted terminally differentiated effector memory CD45RA+ cells. HIV-negative, healthy adults without recent acute infections or vaccinations were the donors. Trimming cost V 4 bases and J 4 bases; bases outside gene matches: 0. The germline V gene encodes CDR1 MDHEN and CDR2 SYDVKM. The length of the CDR3 is 14 residues. The deep-level immunoSEQ assay was used. Repertoires were generated with immunoSEQ multiplex PCR, while TCRdb's copy carries only in-frame clones and drops some. The data show hundreds of thousands of clones, with about 96% seen just once and approximately 0.12% held by the top ten. A remark on this clone: Its matching antigen is unknown.

The chain is built from TRBV28 and TRBJ2-2; TRBD2 aligns across 10 bases. Sequencing was done on a sample of naive CD8+ T cells sorted from blood. This sequence originates from a woman in her 30s in good health. DNA for the CDR3: TGTGCCAGCAGTTCTAGCGGGGGCACCGGGGAGCTGTTTTTT. Translating it yields CASSSSGGTGELFF. The whole variable domain, remainder taken from reference TRBV28 and TRBJ2-2, is DVKVTQSSRYLVKRTGEKVFLECVQDMDHENMFWYRQDPGLGLRLIYFSYDVKMKEKGDIPEGYSVSREKKERFSLILESASTNQTSMYLCASSSSGGTGELFFGEGSRLTVL.